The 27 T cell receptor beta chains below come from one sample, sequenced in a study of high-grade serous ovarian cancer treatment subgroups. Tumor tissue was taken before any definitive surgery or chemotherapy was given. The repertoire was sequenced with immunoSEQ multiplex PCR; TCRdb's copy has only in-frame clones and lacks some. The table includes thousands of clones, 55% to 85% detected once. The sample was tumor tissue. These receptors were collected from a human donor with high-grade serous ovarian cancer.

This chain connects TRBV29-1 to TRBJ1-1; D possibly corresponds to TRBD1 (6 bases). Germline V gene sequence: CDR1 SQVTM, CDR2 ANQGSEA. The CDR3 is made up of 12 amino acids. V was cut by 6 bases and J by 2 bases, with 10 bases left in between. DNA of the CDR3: TGCAGCGTGGAACAGGGCAACACTGAAGCTTTCTTT. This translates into CSVEQGNTEAFF.

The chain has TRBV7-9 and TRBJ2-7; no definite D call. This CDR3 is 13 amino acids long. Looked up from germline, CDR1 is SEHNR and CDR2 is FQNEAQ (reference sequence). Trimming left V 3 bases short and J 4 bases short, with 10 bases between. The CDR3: CASSFPNTYEQYF. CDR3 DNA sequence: TGTGCCAGCAGCTTCCCAAACACTTACGAGCAGTACTTC.

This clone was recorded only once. CDR3 protein: CASSIGGSLEKLFF. CDR3 in DNA: TGTGCCAGTAGTATAGGGGGCAGCCTAGAAAAACTGTTTTTT. The V gene is TRBV19, the J gene TRBJ1-4, with D possibly matching TRBD1 (5 bases). The germline gives CDR1 LNHDA, CDR2 SQIVND (reference sequence). Trimming removed 1 base at V and 8 bases at J, with 11 bases between. The CDR3 is 14 amino acids.

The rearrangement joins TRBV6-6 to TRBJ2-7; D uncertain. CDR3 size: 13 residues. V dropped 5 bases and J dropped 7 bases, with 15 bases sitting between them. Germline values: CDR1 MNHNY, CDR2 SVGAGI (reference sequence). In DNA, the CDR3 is TGTGCCAGCAGTGACGGGCCCCTTGATGAGCAGTACTTC. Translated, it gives CASSDGPLDEQYF.

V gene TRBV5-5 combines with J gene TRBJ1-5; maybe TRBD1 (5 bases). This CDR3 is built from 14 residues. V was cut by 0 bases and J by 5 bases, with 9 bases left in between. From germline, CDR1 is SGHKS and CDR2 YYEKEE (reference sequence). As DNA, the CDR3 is TGTGCCAGCAGCTTGGGACAGAAAGATCAGCCCCAGCATTTT. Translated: CASSLGQKDQPQHF.

This chain's CDR3 is CASSQEAGSGNEQFF. The CDR3 coding sequence is TGTGCCAGCAGCCAAGAGGCAGGGTCAGGCAATGAGCAGTTCTTC. The rearrangement links TRBV4-2 to TRBJ2-1; TRBD1 might be the D (5 bases). Germline CDR1 reads LGHNA; CDR2 reads YNFKEQ. This CDR3 is built from 15 residues. The V end lost 0 bases, the J end lost 6 bases, and 12 bases lay between the germline ends.

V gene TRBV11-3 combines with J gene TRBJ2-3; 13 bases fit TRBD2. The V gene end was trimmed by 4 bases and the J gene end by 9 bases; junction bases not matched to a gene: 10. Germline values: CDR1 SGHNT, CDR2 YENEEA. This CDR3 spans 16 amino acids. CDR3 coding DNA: TGTGCCAGCAGCTCAGGACTAGCGGGGGACCATTTGACGCAGTATTTT. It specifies CASSSGLAGDHLTQYF.

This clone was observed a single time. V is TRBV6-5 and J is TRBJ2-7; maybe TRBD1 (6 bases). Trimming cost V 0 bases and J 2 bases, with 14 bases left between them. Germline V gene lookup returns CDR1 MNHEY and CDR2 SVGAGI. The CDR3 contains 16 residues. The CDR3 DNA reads TGTGCCAGCAGTTACTCGACCTCGTGGGGGCCCTACGAGCAGTACTTC. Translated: CASSYSTSWGPYEQYF.

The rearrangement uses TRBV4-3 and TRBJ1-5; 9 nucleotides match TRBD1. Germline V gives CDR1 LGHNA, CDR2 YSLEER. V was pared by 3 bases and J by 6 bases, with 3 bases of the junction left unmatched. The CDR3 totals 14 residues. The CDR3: CASSQDRGGQPQHF. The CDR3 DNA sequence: TGCGCCAGCAGCCAGGACAGGGGTGGTCAGCCCCAGCATTTT.

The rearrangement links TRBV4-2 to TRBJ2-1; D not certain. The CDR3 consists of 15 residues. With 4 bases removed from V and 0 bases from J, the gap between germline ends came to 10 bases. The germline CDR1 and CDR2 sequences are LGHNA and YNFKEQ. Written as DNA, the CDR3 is TGTGCCAGCAGCCCTCCCGACTCCTCCTACAATGAGCAGTTCTTC. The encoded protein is CASSPPDSSYNEQFF.

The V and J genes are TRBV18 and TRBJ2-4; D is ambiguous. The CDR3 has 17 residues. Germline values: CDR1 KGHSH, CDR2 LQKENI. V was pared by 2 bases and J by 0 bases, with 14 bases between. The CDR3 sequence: CASSPTVRNLAKNIQYF. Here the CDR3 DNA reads TGTGCCAGCTCACCAACAGTCAGAAACCTAGCCAAAAACATTCAGTACTTC.

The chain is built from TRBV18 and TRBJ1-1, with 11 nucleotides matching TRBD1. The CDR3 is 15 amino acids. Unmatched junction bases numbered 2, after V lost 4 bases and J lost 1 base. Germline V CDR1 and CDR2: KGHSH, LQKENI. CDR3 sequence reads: CASSRGTGGNTEAFF. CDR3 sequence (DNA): TGTGCCAGCTCACGGGGGACAGGGGGGAACACTGAAGCTTTCTTT.

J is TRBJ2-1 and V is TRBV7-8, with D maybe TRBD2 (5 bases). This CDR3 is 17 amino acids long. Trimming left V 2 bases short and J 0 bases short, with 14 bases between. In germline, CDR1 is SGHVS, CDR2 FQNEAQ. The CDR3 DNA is TGTGCCAGCAGCTTATTTCGGCCAACTAGCTCCTACAATGAGCAGTTCTTC. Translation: CASSLFRPTSSYNEQFF.

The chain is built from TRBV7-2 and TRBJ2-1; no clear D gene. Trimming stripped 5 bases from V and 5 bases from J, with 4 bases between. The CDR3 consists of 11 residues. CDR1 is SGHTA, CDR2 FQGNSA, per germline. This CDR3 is CASSPDNEQFF. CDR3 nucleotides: TGTGCCAGCAGCCCAGACAATGAGCAGTTCTTC.

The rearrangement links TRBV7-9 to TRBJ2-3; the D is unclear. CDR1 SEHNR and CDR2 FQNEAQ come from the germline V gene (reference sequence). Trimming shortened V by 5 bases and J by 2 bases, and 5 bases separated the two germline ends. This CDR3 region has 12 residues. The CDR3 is CASSGLTDTQYF. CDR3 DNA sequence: TGTGCCAGCAGCGGTCTCACAGATACGCAGTATTTT.

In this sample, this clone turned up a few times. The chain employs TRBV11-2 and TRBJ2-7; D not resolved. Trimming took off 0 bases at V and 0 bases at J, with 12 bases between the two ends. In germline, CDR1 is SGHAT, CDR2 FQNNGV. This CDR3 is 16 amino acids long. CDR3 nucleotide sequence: TGTGCCAGCAGCTTAGATGTAGCCAGATACTCCTACGAGCAGTACTTC. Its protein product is CASSLDVARYSYEQYF. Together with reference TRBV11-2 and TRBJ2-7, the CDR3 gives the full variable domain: EAGVAQSPRYKIIEKRQSVAFWCNPISGHATLYWYQQILGQGPKLLIQFQNNGVVDDSQLPKDRFSAERLKGVDSTLKIQPAKLEDSAVYLCASSLDVARYSYEQYFGPGTRLTVT.

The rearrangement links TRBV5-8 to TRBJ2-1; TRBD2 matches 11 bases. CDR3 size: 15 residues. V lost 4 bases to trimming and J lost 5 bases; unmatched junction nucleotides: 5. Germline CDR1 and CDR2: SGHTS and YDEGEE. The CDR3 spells CASSPGLAADNEQFF. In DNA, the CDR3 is TGTGCCAGCAGCCCGGGACTAGCGGCCGACAATGAGCAGTTCTTC. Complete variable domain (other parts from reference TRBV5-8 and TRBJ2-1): EAGVTQSPTHLIKTRGQQATLRCSPISGHTSVYWYQQALGLGLQFLLWYDEGEERNRGNFPPRFSGRQFPNYSSELNVNALELEDSALYLCASSPGLAADNEQFFGPGTRLTVL.

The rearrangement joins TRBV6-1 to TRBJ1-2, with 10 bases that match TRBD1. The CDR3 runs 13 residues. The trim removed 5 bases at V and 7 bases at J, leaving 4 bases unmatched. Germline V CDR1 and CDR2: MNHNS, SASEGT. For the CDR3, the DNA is TGTGCCAGCAGTCCCGACAGGGGGCTTGGCTACACCTTC. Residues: CASSPDRGLGYTF.

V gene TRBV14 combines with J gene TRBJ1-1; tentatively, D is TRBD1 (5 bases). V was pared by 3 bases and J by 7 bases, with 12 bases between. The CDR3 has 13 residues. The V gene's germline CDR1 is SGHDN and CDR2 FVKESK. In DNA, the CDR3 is TGTGCCAGCAGCCAGGGGGACGGCCGTGAAGCTTTCTTT. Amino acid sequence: CASSQGDGREAFF.

This CDR3 reads CASSVDTGAGQYF. Written as DNA, the CDR3 is TGTGCCAGCAGCGTAGACACAGGGGCCGGGCAGTACTTC. The chain uses TRBV7-2 and TRBJ2-7; 7 positions agree with TRBD1. Germline loops: CDR1 SGHTA, CDR2 FQGNSA. This CDR3 has 13 residues. J gave up 9 bases and V 5 bases, and 10 bases lay outside the gene matches.

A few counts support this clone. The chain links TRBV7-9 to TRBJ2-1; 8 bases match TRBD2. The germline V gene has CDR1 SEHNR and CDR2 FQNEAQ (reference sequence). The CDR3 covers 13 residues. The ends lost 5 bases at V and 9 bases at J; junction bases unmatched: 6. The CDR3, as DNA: TGTGCCAGCAGCGCCCCGGGGGGGGGTGAGCAGTTCTTC. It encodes CASSAPGGGEQFF.

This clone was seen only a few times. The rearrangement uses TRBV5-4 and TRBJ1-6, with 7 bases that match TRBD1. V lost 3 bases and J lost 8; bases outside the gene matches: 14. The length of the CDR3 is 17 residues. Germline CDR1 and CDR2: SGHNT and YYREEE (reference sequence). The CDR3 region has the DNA TGTGCCAGCAGCTCACCGGACCTGCAGGGGGGAGATTCACCCCTCCACTTT. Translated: CASSSPDLQGGDSPLHF.

The CDR3 here is CASNGGSTDTQYF. CDR3 coding DNA: TGTGCCAGCAACGGGGGAAGCACAGATACGCAGTATTTT. The gene calls are TRBV9 and TRBJ2-3; weak D call: TRBD2 (6 bases). The V end was cut by 6 bases, the J end by 0 bases, with 8 bases between. Per the germline V gene, CDR1 is SGDLS and CDR2 is YYNGEE. This CDR3 spans 13 amino acids.

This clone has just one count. As DNA, the CDR3 is TGTGCCAGCAGCTTGGGGCCTTTGTCCTTTTCTGGAAACACCATATATTTT. Amino acids: CASSLGPLSFSGNTIYF. The genes are TRBV5-6 and TRBJ1-3; D is ambiguous. The CDR3 runs to 17 residues. Germline V gives CDR1 SGHDT, CDR2 YYEEEE. V dropped 0 bases and J dropped 1 base, with 14 bases sitting between them.

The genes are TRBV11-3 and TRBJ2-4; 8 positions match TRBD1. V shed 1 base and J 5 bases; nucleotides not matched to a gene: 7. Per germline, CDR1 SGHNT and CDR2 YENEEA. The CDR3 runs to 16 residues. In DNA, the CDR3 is TGTGCCAGCAGCTTAGTTGGACAGGGTACTGAAAACATTCAGTACTTC. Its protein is CASSLVGQGTENIQYF.

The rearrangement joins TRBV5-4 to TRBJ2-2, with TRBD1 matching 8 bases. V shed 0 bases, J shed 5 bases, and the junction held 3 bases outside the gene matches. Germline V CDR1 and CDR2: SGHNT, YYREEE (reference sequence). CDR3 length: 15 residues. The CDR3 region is CASSLDRGKTGELFF. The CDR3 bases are TGTGCCAGCAGCTTGGACAGGGGGAAAACCGGGGAGCTGTTTTTT.

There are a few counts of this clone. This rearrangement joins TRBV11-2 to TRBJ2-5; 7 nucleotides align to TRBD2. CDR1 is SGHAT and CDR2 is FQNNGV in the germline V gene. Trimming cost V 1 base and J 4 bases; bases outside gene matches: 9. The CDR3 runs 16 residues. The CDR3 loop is CASSLVPAGSGETQYF. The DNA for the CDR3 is TGTGCCAGCAGCTTAGTCCCAGCGGGGAGTGGAGAGACCCAGTACTTC.